The 20 T cell receptor beta chains in this list originate from one sample, sequenced in a study of regulatory T cells in long-lasting Graves disease. Library construction for TCR beta used iRepertoire HTBI primers and Arm-PCR of CDR3 regions. TCRdb independently ran MiXCR on the multiplex PCR reads; one entry per CDR3 protein. The sample holds approximately 350,000 distinct CDR3 sequences, about a sixth seen once. Time point here: newly diagnosed GD, antithyroid drugs for less than 3 months. Scientists built the TCR library using RNA that was extracted from PBMCs. This same sample was also part of a study on T cells in Graves' hyperthyroidism and ophthalmopathy.

Specimen: peripheral blood mononuclear cells (PBMCs), collected at new diagnosis, from a patient treated with antithyroid drugs. These receptor sequences come from a woman between 18 and 30 years old with Graves disease.

This clonotype has a count of ten or more. The chain combines TRBV7-6 with TRBJ2-2; tentative D call: TRBD1 (5 bases). The germline gives CDR1 SGHVS, CDR2 FNYEAQ. CDR3 length equals 17 residues. V dropped 3 bases and J dropped 2 bases, with 16 bases sitting between them. The CDR3 region has the DNA TGTGCCAGCAGCTTGGGGCCCTTGGGCCTTAACACCGGGGAGCTGTTTTTT. Translating gives CASSLGPLGLNTGELFF.

This clonotype was recorded at least ten times. The genes are TRBV3-1 and TRBJ1-1; D gene ambiguous. The germline V gene has CDR1 LGHDT and CDR2 YNNKEL (reference sequence). The CDR3 is made up of 13 amino acids. Trimming took 2 bases from V and 5 from J, leaving 9 bases between them. CDR3 sequence (DNA): TGTGCCAGCAGCCAAATCCCGCAGACTGAAGCTTTCTTT. Encoded protein: CASSQIPQTEAFF.

This clonotype occurred many times. V gene TRBV29-1 combines with J gene TRBJ2-2, with D unresolved. Germline CDR1 is SQVTM and CDR2 is ANQGSEA. V dropped 0 bases and J dropped 7 bases, with 9 bases sitting between them. The CDR3 loop spans 13 amino acids. The CDR3 sequence is CSVEDGGGGELFF. The CDR3 coding sequence is TGCAGCGTTGAAGATGGCGGTGGCGGGGAGCTGTTTTTT.

This clonotype was counted a few times. The genes are TRBV6-1 and TRBJ1-2; no clear D gene. The CDR3 extends over 13 amino acids. The germline V and J ends were trimmed by 4 bases and 6 bases, with 12 bases remaining between them. Germline CDR1 is MNHNS and CDR2 is SASEGT. The CDR3 DNA reads TGTGCCAGCAGTGCCCTGCAAAGGCATGGCTACACCTTC. This encodes CASSALQRHGYTF.

This clonotype was counted at least ten times. The chain couples TRBV2 to TRBJ1-2, with D unresolved. Germline V lookup: CDR1 SNHLY, CDR2 FYNNEI. V shed 4 bases and J shed 3 bases, with 9 bases lying between them. The length of the CDR3 is 13 residues. The chain's CDR3 is CASSASPDYGYTF. The CDR3 nucleotides read TGTGCCAGCAGTGCCTCCCCCGACTATGGCTACACCTTC.

The rearrangement uses TRBV10-3 and TRBJ1-1, with D possibly TRBD1 on 6 matching bases. Germline CDR1 is ENHRY and CDR2 is SYGVKD. This CDR3 contains 14 residues. Trimming cost V 4 bases and J 5 bases, with 14 bases left between them. The CDR3 region has the DNA TGTGCCATCAGTGGGATTGGGGGGCGGACTGAAGCTTTCTTT. Its translation is CAISGIGGRTEAFF.

This clonotype was counted a few times. The gene calls are TRBV6-5 and TRBJ1-2; D is uncertain. The length of the CDR3 is 13 residues. Trimming shortened V by 2 bases and J by 6 bases, and 10 bases separated the two germline ends. The V gene's germline CDR1 is MNHEY and CDR2 SVGAGI. Written as DNA, the CDR3 is TGTGCCAGCAGTTACGACACCGGGAATGGCTACACCTTC. Translating gives CASSYDTGNGYTF.

Details on this clonotype: One base separates it from a far larger clone, so it is likely a read error. This chain connects TRBV11-2 to TRBJ1-1; 7 nucleotides line up with TRBD1. Germline-derived CDR1 and CDR2 are SGHAT and FQNNGV. This CDR3 spans 16 amino acids. DNA for the CDR3: TGCGCCAGCAGCTTGGAGGGGGCACCCTCGAACACTGAAGCTTCCTTT. It encodes CASSLEGAPSNTEASF.

This clonotype appeared many times. The gene calls are TRBV30 and TRBJ1-2, with 7 bases lining up with TRBD1. Germline V gene sequence: CDR1 GTSNPN, CDR2 SVGIG (reference sequence). CDR3 length equals 13 residues. V dropped 4 bases and J dropped 7; count of bases not matched to a gene: 9. The CDR3 protein is CAWMGQGEVGYTF. CDR3 DNA: TGTGCCTGGATGGGGCAGGGGGAAGTTGGCTACACCTTC.

This clonotype was observed many times. The rearrangement uses TRBV5-1 and TRBJ2-7, with a tentative D call TRBD1 (6 bases). The V and J ends lost 4 bases and 0 bases respectively, with 14 bases between them. The CDR3 is 15 residues long. The V gene's germline CDR1 is SGHRS and CDR2 YFSETQ. CDR3 bases: TGCGCCAGCAGCGTCAAACAGGGTCTCTCCTACGAGCAGTACTTC. Protein sequence: CASSVKQGLSYEQYF.

Many counts were recorded for this clonotype. The chain uses TRBV30 and TRBJ1-1; no clear D gene. Trimming removed 5 bases at V and 6 bases at J, with 22 bases between. This CDR3 is built from 15 residues. CDR1 is GTSNPN and CDR2 is SVGIG in the germline V gene (reference sequence). DNA for the CDR3: TGTGCCTGGGGACTCCCCCCGGGGAAGGAGGCTGAAGCTTTCTTT. It encodes CAWGLPPGKEAEAFF.

About this clonotype: The junction departs from the called germline gene at one end, perhaps through a read error. The chain has TRBV5-1 and TRBJ2-1; 11 bases match TRBD2. Germline V gene sequence: CDR1 SGHRS, CDR2 YFSETQ. The CDR3 is 17 amino acids. The CDR3 protein is CASSSSGTSGFYNEQFF. CDR3 nucleotide sequence: TGTGCCAGCAGCTCCTCCGGGACTAGCGGATTCTACAATGAGCAGTTCTTC.

Only a few counts were recorded for this clonotype. The rearrangement links TRBV20-1 to TRBJ1-5; D might be TRBD1 (5 bases). Trimming removed 3 bases from V and 1 base from J, with 10 bases in between. The germline CDR1 and CDR2 sequences are DFQATT and SNEGSKA (reference sequence). There are 14 residues in the CDR3. The CDR3 sequence is CSARGGASNQPQHF. CDR3 DNA sequence: TGCAGTGCTAGGGGGGGAGCAAGCAATCAGCCCCAGCATTTT.

This clonotype was found a few times. Here the CDR3 DNA reads TGTGCCAGCAGCACCACTGGATCACCCCTCCACTTT. Its protein is CASSTTGSPLHF. The rearrangement links TRBV7-9 to TRBJ1-6; D remains unclear. This CDR3 spans 12 amino acids. Germline V lookup: CDR1 SEHNR, CDR2 FQNEAQ (reference sequence). The V and J ends lost 5 bases and 10 bases respectively, with 9 bases between them.

In its sample, this clonotype was seen many times. The V and J genes are TRBV28 and TRBJ1-4, with a possible D match to TRBD1 (5 bases). Trimming took off 7 bases at V and 7 bases at J, with 16 bases between the two ends. This CDR3 is built from 14 residues. The V gene's germline CDR1 is MDHEN and CDR2 SYDVKM. The CDR3 nucleotides read TGTGCCAGCACTCCCGGGACTGGGGCTGAAAAACTGTTTTTT. Translating it yields CASTPGTGAEKLFF.

This clonotype was detected many times. This chain connects TRBV28 to TRBJ2-1; D may correspond to TRBD1 or TRBD2 (5 bases each). The CDR3 loop spans 14 amino acids. CDR1 and CDR2 from the germline V gene are MDHEN and SYDVKM. Trimming left V 2 bases short and J 7 bases short, with 12 bases between. CDR3 sequence: CASSLSYGGNEQFF. CDR3 DNA: TGTGCCAGCAGTTTAAGCTATGGGGGAAATGAGCAGTTCTTC.

This clonotype was seen repeatedly, ten times or more. The chain employs TRBV27 and TRBJ1-1; unclear D gene. CDR1 and CDR2 (germline): MNHEY, SMNVEV (reference sequence). CDR3 length: 13 amino acids. The ends were cut back, 11 bases at V and 1 base at J, with 14 bases in the middle. The CDR3 reads CAAQAQPNTEAFF. In DNA form, the CDR3 reads TGTGCCGCCCAGGCGCAGCCGAACACTGAAGCTTTCTTT.

The chain carries TRBV6-2 or TRBV6-3 and TRBJ2-7; 7 nucleotides match TRBD2. The CDR3 has 16 residues. CDR1 is MNHEY, CDR2 SVGEGT, per germline. V was pared by 5 bases and J by 2 bases, with 12 bases of the junction left unmatched. As DNA, the CDR3 is TGTGCCAGCAGTGAAGCTGCGGGGGACCGTACCTACGAGCAGTACTTC. As protein: CASSEAAGDRTYEQYF.

This clonotype was seen a handful of times. This chain uses TRBV27 with TRBJ1-5; D remains ambiguous. Per the germline V gene, CDR1 is MNHEY and CDR2 is SMNVEV (reference sequence). This CDR3 spans 14 amino acids. V was trimmed by 5 bases and J by 0 bases, leaving 8 bases between them. In DNA form, the CDR3 reads TGTGCCAGCAGTCCGAGATTTAGCAATCAGCCCCAGCATTTT. Its protein product is CASSPRFSNQPQHF.

This clonotype was counted a single time. The CDR3 bases are TGTGCCAGCAGGAGACAGGGGGCATACAATGAGCAGTTCTTC. It codes for CASRRQGAYNEQFF. The chain links TRBV2 to TRBJ2-1, with TRBD1 identical over 10 bases. CDR1 SNHLY and CDR2 FYNNEI come from the germline V gene. V lost 6 bases and J lost 4; bases outside the gene matches: 3. The CDR3 runs to 14 residues.